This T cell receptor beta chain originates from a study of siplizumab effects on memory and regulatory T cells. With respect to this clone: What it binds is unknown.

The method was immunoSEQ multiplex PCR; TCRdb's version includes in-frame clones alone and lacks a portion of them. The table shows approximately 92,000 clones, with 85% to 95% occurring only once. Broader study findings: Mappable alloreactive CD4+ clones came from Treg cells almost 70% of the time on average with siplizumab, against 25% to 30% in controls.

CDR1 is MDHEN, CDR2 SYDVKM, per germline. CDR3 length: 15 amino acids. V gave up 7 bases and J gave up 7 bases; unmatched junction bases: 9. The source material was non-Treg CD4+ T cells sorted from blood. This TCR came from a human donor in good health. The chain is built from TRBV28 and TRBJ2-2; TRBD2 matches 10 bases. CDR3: CASIRSSGRGGELFF. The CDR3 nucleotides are TGTGCCAGCATCAGATCTAGCGGGAGAGGCGGGGAGCTGTTTTTT. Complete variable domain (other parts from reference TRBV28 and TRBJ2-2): DVKVTQSSRYLVKRTGEKVFLECVQDMDHENMFWYRQDPGLGLRLIYFSYDVKMKEKGDIPEGYSVSREKKERFSLILESASTNQTSMYLCASIRSSGRGGELFFGEGSRLTVL.